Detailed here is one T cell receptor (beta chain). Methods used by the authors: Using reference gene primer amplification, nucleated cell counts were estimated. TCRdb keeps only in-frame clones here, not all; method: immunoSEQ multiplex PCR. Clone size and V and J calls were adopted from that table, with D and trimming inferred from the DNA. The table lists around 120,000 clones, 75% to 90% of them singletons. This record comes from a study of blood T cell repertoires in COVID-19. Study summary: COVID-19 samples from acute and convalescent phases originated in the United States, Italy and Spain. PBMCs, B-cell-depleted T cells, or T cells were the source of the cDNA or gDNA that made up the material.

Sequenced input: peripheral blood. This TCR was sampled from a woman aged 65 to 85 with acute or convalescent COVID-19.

CDR3 sequence reads: CASSQDQEGSPQHF. The CDR3, as DNA: TGCGCCAGCAGCCAAGATCAGGAGGGATCGCCCCAGCATTTT. The chain links TRBV4-1 to TRBJ1-5; no clear D gene. The CDR3 extends over 14 amino acids. Germline values: CDR1 MGHRA, CDR2 YSYEKL. Trimming took off 0 bases at V and 9 bases at J, with 12 bases between the two ends.